The clone carrying this T cell receptor beta chain was detected many times. The data derive from a study of T cells in Graves' hyperthyroidism and ophthalmopathy. Study-level background: Any treatment followed the collection of peripheral blood at initial diagnosis.

RNA transcripts provided the source from which TCR beta CDR3 regions were amplified. First-round RT-PCR of the TCR CDR3 relied on the HTBI primer set. TCRdb reanalysed the multiplex PCR reads using MiXCR and keeps one entry per CDR3 protein. This table holds fewer than 450,000 distinct CDR3 sequences, 15% to 20% found once. V shed 5 bases and J shed 6 bases, with 19 bases lying between them. The germline V gene has CDR1 LGHNT and CDR2 FRNRAP. The CDR3 runs 16 residues. The chain has TRBV12-5 and TRBJ2-2, with D hard to call. The material sequenced was blood. This TCR came from a woman under 40 with Graves' hyperthyroidism that later progressed to Graves' ophthalmopathy. As DNA, the CDR3 is TGTGCTAGTGGTCCCCCGATGTGGGGTAAGGCCGGGGAGCTGTTTTTT. This gives the protein CASGPPMWGKAGELFF.